Below are 28 T cell receptor beta chains sequenced from a single sample in a study of blood T cell repertoires in COVID-19. Generated by immunoSEQ multiplex PCR, the TCRdb table keeps only in-frame clones and is missing some. There are about 160,000 clones in the sample; 85% to 95% occur only once, and 3.5% to 5% lies in the top ten. The specimen sequenced was peripheral blood. The receptors were sampled from a woman aged 45 to 65 with acute or convalescent COVID-19.

This clone was counted a single time. The V call is TRBV5-6, the J call TRBJ1-6, with a possible D match to TRBD1 (6 bases). Germline CDR1 is SGHDT and CDR2 is YYEEEE. The CDR3 length is 16 residues. V was cut by 6 bases and J by 9 bases, with 22 bases left in between. CDR3 protein: CASTLSGAIRGSPLHF. The CDR3 DNA is TGTGCCAGCACCTTATCAGGGGCCATAAGAGGTTCACCCCTCCACTTT.

This sequence joins TRBV6-5 and TRBJ1-1; D gene uncertain. Trimming took off 6 bases at V and 2 bases at J, with 7 bases between the two ends. This CDR3 contains 12 residues. Germline V CDR1 and CDR2: MNHEY, SVGAGI. DNA of the CDR3: TGTGCCAGCAGGGACTATAACACTGAAGCTTTCTTT. Translating gives CASRDYNTEAFF.

The table lists this clone with a count of one. The chain couples TRBV28 to TRBJ1-2, with D possibly matching TRBD1 (6 bases). CDR1 is MDHEN and CDR2 is SYDVKM in the germline V gene. The CDR3 length is 13 residues. V was trimmed by 5 bases and J by 6 bases, leaving 13 bases between them. CDR3 in amino acids: CASSLGTPDGYTF. CDR3 nucleotide sequence: TGTGCCAGCAGTCTTGGGACACCTGATGGCTACACCTTC.

This rearrangement joins TRBV19 to TRBJ1-5, with TRBD1 matching 7 bases. CDR3 length: 13 residues. The trim removed 8 bases at V and 6 bases at J, leaving 7 bases unmatched. CDR1 LNHDA and CDR2 SQIVND come from the germline V gene (reference sequence). Here the CDR3 reads CASDDRVGQPQHF. The CDR3 nucleotides read TGTGCCAGTGACGACAGGGTAGGTCAGCCCCAGCATTTT. Full variable domain (missing parts from reference TRBV19 and TRBJ1-5): DGGITQSPKYLFRKEGQNVTLSCEQNLNHDAMYWYRQDPGQGLRLIYYSQIVNDFQKGDIAEGYSVSREKKESFPLTVTSAQKNPTAFYLCASDDRVGQPQHFGDGTRLSIL.

This clone occurred once. The V and J genes are TRBV20-1 and TRBJ2-1, with D hard to call. The CDR3 is 11 residues long. The germline gives CDR1 DFQATT, CDR2 SNEGSKA (reference sequence). CDR3 region: CSPSSYNEQFF. As DNA, the CDR3 is TGCAGCCCCAGCTCCTACAATGAGCAGTTCTTC.

The CDR3 loop is CASSATNTGELFF. The CDR3 DNA follows: TGTGCCAGCAGTGCAACGAACACCGGGGAGCTGTTTTTT. V usage is TRBV2 and J usage is TRBJ2-2; D gene uncertain. In germline, CDR1 is SNHLY, CDR2 FYNNEI. This CDR3 is 13 amino acids long. With 4 bases removed from V and 0 bases from J, the gap between germline ends came to 3 bases.

This clone has only one observation. The chain employs TRBV19 and TRBJ1-1, with 8 nucleotides matching TRBD1. Germline loops: CDR1 LNHDA, CDR2 SQIVND (reference sequence). CDR3 length equals 14 residues. V lost 9 bases, J lost 3 bases, and 9 bases stayed unmatched. The DNA of the CDR3 is TGTGCCAGCCCTCTACTGGACAGGGACACTGAAGCTTTCTTT. This encodes CASPLLDRDTEAFF.

CDR3 region: CASSPDSPNSNQPQHF. Here the CDR3 DNA reads TGTGCCAGCAGCCCGGACAGCCCTAATAGCAATCAGCCCCAGCATTTT. The chain recombines TRBV7-2 with TRBJ1-5; a weak D match, TRBD1 (6 bases). CDR1 is SGHTA, CDR2 FQGNSA, per germline. With 5 bases removed from V and 0 bases from J, the gap between germline ends came to 14 bases. The CDR3 is made up of 16 amino acids.

The rearrangement uses TRBV3-1 (or the pseudogene TRBV3-2) and TRBJ2-7; 12 bases match TRBD1. The V gene's germline CDR1 is LGHDT and CDR2 YNNKEL (reference sequence). The CDR3 length is 15 residues. V was pared by 1 base and J by 7 bases, with 5 bases of the junction left unmatched. CDR3 DNA: TGTGCCAGCAGCCAAGGGGACAGGGGGCGAGGTGAGCAGTACTTC. This gives the protein CASSQGDRGRGEQYF.

CDR3 loop: CASSLWGQGQPQHF. Written as DNA, the CDR3 is TGTGCCAGCAGCTTATGGGGACAGGGGCAGCCCCAGCATTTT. V usage is TRBV7-9 and J usage is TRBJ1-5; 10 nucleotides align to TRBD1. Germline V gene data show CDR1 as SEHNR and CDR2 as FQNEAQ (reference sequence). Germline trimming cut 2 bases from V and 7 bases from J; bases unmatched to any gene: 2. This CDR3 contains 14 residues.

The chain uses TRBV13 and TRBJ1-2, with no clear D. The CDR3 sequence is 15 residues long. V lost 2 bases and J lost 3, with 13 bases in between. Per germline, CDR1 PRHDT and CDR2 FYEKMQ (reference sequence). The CDR3 DNA reads TGTGCCAGCAGCTTATTGGTTAATGCGGACTATGGCTACACCTTC. It codes for CASSLLVNADYGYTF. The whole variable domain, remainder taken from reference TRBV13 and TRBJ1-2, is AAGVIQSPRHLIKEKRETATLKCYPIPRHDTVYWYQQGPGQDPQFLISFYEKMQSDKGSIPDRFSAQQFSDYHSELNMSSLELGDSALYFCASSLLVNADYGYTFGSGTRLTVV.

In its sample, this clone was seen a few times. J is TRBJ1-5 and V is TRBV28; the D gene is possibly TRBD1 (6 bases). The germline V and J ends were trimmed by 5 bases and 0 bases, with 11 bases remaining between them. Germline V gives CDR1 MDHEN, CDR2 SYDVKM. The CDR3 loop spans 15 amino acids. The CDR3 spells CASSRGHLSNQPQHF. The CDR3 region has the DNA TGTGCCAGCAGTCGGGGACACCTTAGCAATCAGCCCCAGCATTTT.

The chain combines TRBV19 with TRBJ1-2; D not resolved. The ends were cut back, 4 bases at V and 8 bases at J, with 8 bases in the middle. The CDR3 has 11 amino acids. Germline V gene data show CDR1 as LNHDA and CDR2 as SQIVND (reference sequence). The CDR3 region has the DNA TGTGCCAGTAGTACTGGGGAGGGCTACACCTTC. It yields the protein CASSTGEGYTF.

The V gene is TRBV6-4, the J gene TRBJ2-1; D perhaps matches TRBD2 (7 bases). This CDR3 comprises 14 residues. Germline V gene lookup returns CDR1 MRHNA and CDR2 SNTAGT. Trimming pared 2 bases from V and 8 bases from J, leaving 13 bases between. For the CDR3, the DNA is TGTGCCAGCAGTGACCGAGACGGGGGGCATGAGCAGTTCTTC. Translation: CASSDRDGGHEQFF.

The rearrangement joins TRBV2 to TRBJ1-2; D call uncertain. There are 11 residues in the CDR3. Germline V gives CDR1 SNHLY, CDR2 FYNNEI. Trimming took off 1 base at V and 6 bases at J, with 3 bases between the two ends. The CDR3 DNA reads as TGTGCCAGCAGTGAAGGCGATGGCTACACCTTC. This translates into CASSEGDGYTF.

The V call is TRBV30, the J call TRBJ2-3; TRBD2 matches at 9 bases. The germline V gene encodes CDR1 GTSNPN and CDR2 SVGIG (reference sequence). J gave up 1 base and V 1 base, and 9 bases lay outside the gene matches. The CDR3 contains 17 residues. The CDR3 nucleotides are TGTGCCTGGAGTGACCCCCCGGGCGGGAGGGGCACAGATACGCAGTATTTT. Its protein is CAWSDPPGGRGTDTQYF.

The rearrangement links TRBV25-1 to TRBJ1-1, with D tentatively TRBD1 (5 bases). Trimming removed 3 bases from V and 0 bases from J, with 11 bases in between. CDR3 length: 15 amino acids. The germline V gene encodes CDR1 MGHDK and CDR2 SYGVNS. The CDR3 reads CASSEGGRMNTEAFF. The CDR3 DNA reads TGTGCCAGCAGTGAGGGGGGACGAATGAACACTGAAGCTTTCTTT.

V and J are TRBV6-5 and TRBJ2-3; TRBD2 matches 7 bases. Per germline, CDR1 MNHEY and CDR2 SVGAGI. CDR3 size: 13 residues. With V trimmed by 11 bases and J by 6 bases, 11 bases remained unmatched. CDR3 sequence (DNA): TGTGCCTGCGGGGGAGGGGTTGGGGATACGCAGTATTTT. Protein: CACGGGVGDTQYF.

V gene TRBV2 combines with J gene TRBJ2-2, with 7 bases aligning to TRBD2. V dropped 8 bases and J dropped 5; count of bases not matched to a gene: 11. Germline V gene lookup returns CDR1 SNHLY and CDR2 FYNNEI. The CDR3 has 15 residues. CDR3 DNA: TGTGCCAGCGGGGAAAGACTAGCTGGTACCGGGGAGCTGTTTTTT. Translation gives CASGERLAGTGELFF.

V gene TRBV7-9 combines with J gene TRBJ2-1; 11 bases agree with TRBD2. The junction had 8 bases not matched to a gene; V was cut back by 5 bases and J by 5 bases. CDR3 length equals 16 residues. CDR1 is SEHNR, CDR2 FQNEAQ, per germline (reference sequence). CDR3 residues: CASSQIAGGLNNEQFF. The CDR3 DNA sequence: TGTGCCAGCAGCCAAATAGCGGGGGGGCTGAACAATGAGCAGTTCTTC.

In its sample, this clone was seen many times. The chain recombines TRBV4-1 with TRBJ1-4; TRBD1 aligns across 10 bases. Germline CDR1 and CDR2: MGHRA and YSYEKL. This CDR3 is 15 amino acids long. Trimming cost V 4 bases and J 6 bases; bases outside gene matches: 5. The CDR3 loop reads CASSRIGTGDEKLFF. The CDR3, as DNA: TGCGCCAGCAGCCGGATCGGGACAGGGGATGAAAAACTGTTTTTT.

About this clone itself: One end of the junction fails to match germline, which may point to a read error. This sequence joins TRBV9 and TRBJ2-1; 12 nucleotides agree with TRBD2. This CDR3 is built from 14 residues. Germline CDR1 reads SGDLS; CDR2 reads YYNGEE. CDR3 sequence: CASSELAGGLGKIF. CDR3 nucleotide sequence: TGTGCCAGCAGCGAGCTAGCGGGAGGGCTTGGGAAGATCTTC.

This clone was seen once. The CDR3 loop reads CASSESKGAGTDTQYF. In nucleotides, the CDR3 is TGCGCCAGCAGTGAGTCGAAGGGGGCCGGCACAGATACGCAGTATTTT. V gene TRBV10-1 combines with J gene TRBJ2-3, with 7 bases that match TRBD1. The germline V gene encodes CDR1 WNHNN and CDR2 SYGVQD (reference sequence). The CDR3 loop spans 16 amino acids. V was pared by 0 bases and J by 1 base, with 4 bases of the junction left unmatched.

The gene calls are TRBV2 and TRBJ1-1; D may be TRBD1 (6 bases). The V and J ends lost 6 bases and 7 bases respectively, with 15 bases between them. From germline, CDR1 is SNHLY and CDR2 FYNNEI. The CDR3 runs 13 residues. CDR3 loop: CASRSRTDFEAFF. CDR3 DNA: TGTGCCAGCAGGTCGAGGACAGATTTTGAAGCTTTCTTT.

The rearrangement uses TRBV6-2 or TRBV6-3 and TRBJ1-1, with D perhaps matching TRBD1 (6 bases). Trimming cost V 0 bases and J 7 bases, with 15 bases left between them. The CDR3 extends over 15 amino acids. In germline, CDR1 is MNHEY, CDR2 SVGEGT. The CDR3 nucleotides are TGTGCCAGCAGTTACTCCGACAGGCGGAATGATGAAGCTTTCTTT. Amino acids: CASSYSDRRNDEAFF.

This chain joins TRBV11-2 and TRBJ1-3; D uncertain. The V and J ends lost 1 base and 2 bases respectively, with 6 bases between them. The CDR3 extends over 14 amino acids. The germline V gene has CDR1 SGHAT and CDR2 FQNNGV. The CDR3 DNA is TGTGCCAGCAGCTTAGGAACAGCTGGAAACACCATATATTTT. It yields the protein CASSLGTAGNTIYF.

The rearrangement joins TRBV27 to TRBJ2-7; 8 nucleotides match TRBD1. The length of the CDR3 is 15 residues. Germline CDR1 is MNHEY and CDR2 is SMNVEV (reference sequence). The J segment lost 2 bases and the V segment lost 4 bases, leaving 7 bases of the junction unmatched. The CDR3 nucleotides read TGTGCCAGCAGTTCCGGGACAGGCGAAACCTACGAGCAGTACTTC. Protein: CASSSGTGETYEQYF.

CDR3 in DNA: TGTGCCAGCAGCTTAGGAGGGGAAAGGTCCGGGGAGCTGTTTTTT. It encodes CASSLGGERSGELFF. This chain links TRBV7-3 with TRBJ2-2; tentative D call: TRBD2 (6 bases). V gave up 2 bases and J gave up 6 bases, with 13 bases separating them. CDR3 length: 15 amino acids. Germline CDR1 SGHTA, CDR2 FQGTGA.